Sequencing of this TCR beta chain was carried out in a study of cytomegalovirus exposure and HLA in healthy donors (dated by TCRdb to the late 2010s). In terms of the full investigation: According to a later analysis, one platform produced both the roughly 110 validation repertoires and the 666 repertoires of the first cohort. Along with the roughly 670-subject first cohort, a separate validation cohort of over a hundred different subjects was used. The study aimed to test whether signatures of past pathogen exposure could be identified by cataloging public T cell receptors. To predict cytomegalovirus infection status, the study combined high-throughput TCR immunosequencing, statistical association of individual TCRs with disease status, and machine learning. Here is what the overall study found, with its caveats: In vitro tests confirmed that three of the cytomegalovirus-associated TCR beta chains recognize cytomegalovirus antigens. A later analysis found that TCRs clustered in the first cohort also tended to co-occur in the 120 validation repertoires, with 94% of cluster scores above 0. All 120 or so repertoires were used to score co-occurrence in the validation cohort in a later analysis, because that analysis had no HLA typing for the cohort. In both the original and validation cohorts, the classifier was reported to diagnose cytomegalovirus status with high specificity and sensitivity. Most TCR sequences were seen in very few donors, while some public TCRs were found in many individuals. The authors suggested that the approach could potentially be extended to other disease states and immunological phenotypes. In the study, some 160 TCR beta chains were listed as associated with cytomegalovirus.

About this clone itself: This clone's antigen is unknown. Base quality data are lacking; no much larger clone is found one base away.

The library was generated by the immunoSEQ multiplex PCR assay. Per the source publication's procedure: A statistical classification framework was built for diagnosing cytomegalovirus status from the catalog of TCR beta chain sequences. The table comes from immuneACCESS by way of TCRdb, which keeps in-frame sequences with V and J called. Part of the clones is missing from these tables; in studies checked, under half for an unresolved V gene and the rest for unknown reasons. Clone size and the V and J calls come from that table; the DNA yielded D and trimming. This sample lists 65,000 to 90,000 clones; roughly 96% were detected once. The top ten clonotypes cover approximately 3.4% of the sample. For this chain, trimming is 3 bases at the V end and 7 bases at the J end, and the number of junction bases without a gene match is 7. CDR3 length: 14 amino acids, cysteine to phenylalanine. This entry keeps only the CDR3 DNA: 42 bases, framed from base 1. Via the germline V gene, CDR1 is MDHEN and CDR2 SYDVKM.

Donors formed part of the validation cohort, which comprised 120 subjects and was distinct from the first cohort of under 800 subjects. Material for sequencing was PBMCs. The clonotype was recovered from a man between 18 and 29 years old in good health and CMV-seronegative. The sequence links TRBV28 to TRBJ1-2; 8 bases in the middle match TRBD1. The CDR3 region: CASSLDRVVAGYTF. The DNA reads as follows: TGTGCCAGCAGTTTGGACAGGGTAGTGGCTGGCTACACCTTC.